The 5 T cell receptor beta chains reported below all come from one sample, sequenced in a study of CXCR3-negative and CXCR3-positive naive CD8 T cells. The TRB cDNA libraries were prepared by 5' RACE with UMI labels. From the 5' RACE reads, TCRdb lists one entry per CDR3 protein and no DNA. This sample lists under 9,000 distinct CDR3 sequences; its ten largest clones have around 1.5%. The sequenced sample was naive CXCR3- CD8+ T cells from blood. Subset noted: CD45RO-CCR7+CD27+CD95- naive CD8+ T cells lacking CXCR3 (TNR3-). These receptors came from a human donor in good health. Some clones in this sample may be carry-over from other donors' samples.

J is TRBJ2-1 and V is TRBV7-3; the TCRdb D gene call, TRBD2, has no DNA to confirm it. This CDR3 contains 15 residues. The germline gives CDR1 SGHTA, CDR2 FQGTGA. The CDR3 spells CASSSVAGHYNEQFF.

CDR3 residues: CSVELQGGYEQYF. J is TRBJ2-7 and V is TRBV29-1; checking the TCRdb D call of TRBD1 is not possible without DNA. Germline CDR1 is SQVTM and CDR2 is ANQGSEA. The CDR3 sequence is 13 residues long.

This clonotype is identified as medium-sized from frequency. V usage is TRBV29-1 and J usage is TRBJ1-5. This CDR3 has 14 residues. The germline V gene encodes CDR1 SQVTM and CDR2 ANQGSEA. CDR3 loop: CSVGGPVPGGPQHF.

In terms of frequency, this clonotype is medium-sized (0.01 to 0.1%). The chain combines TRBV5-1 with TRBJ2-1; the D gene TCRdb calls, TRBD2, cannot be checked with no DNA. Germline CDR1 SGHRS, CDR2 YFSETQ. CDR3 length: 13 amino acids. CDR3 sequence reads: CASSLTLVNEQFF. Using reference TRBV5-1 and TRBJ2-1 for the parts outside the CDR3, the full variable domain is KAGVTQTPRYLIKTRGQQVTLSCSPISGHRSVSWYQQTPGQGLQFLFEYFSETQRNKGNFPGRFSGRQFSNSRSEMNVSTLELGDSALYLCASSLTLVNEQFFGPGTRLTVL.

Frequency places this clonotype as medium-sized. This chain connects TRBV5-1 to TRBJ2-1; as DNA is missing, the TRBD2 call by TCRdb cannot be tested. The CDR3 covers 13 residues. Germline CDR1 is SGHRS and CDR2 is YFSETQ. The CDR3 loop is CASSGTSYNEQFF. The full variable domain, completed using reference TRBV5-1 and TRBJ2-1, is KAGVTQTPRYLIKTRGQQVTLSCSPISGHRSVSWYQQTPGQGLQFLFEYFSETQRNKGNFPGRFSGRQFSNSRSEMNVSTLELGDSALYLCASSGTSYNEQFFGPGTRLTVL.